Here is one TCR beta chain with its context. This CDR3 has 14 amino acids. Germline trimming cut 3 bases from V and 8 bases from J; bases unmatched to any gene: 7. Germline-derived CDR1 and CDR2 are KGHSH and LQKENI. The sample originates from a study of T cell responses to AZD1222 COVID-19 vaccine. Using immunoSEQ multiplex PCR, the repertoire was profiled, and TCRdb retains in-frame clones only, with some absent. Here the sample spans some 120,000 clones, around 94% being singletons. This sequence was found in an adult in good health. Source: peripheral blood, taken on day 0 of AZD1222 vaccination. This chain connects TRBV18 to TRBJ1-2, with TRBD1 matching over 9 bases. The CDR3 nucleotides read TGTGCCAGCTCACCGACAGGGGGGATTGAAGGCTACACCTTC. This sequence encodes CASSPTGGIEGYTF.